Below, 17 T cell receptor beta chains from the same sample are listed, as sequenced in a study of vaccination and CD4 T cells after COVID-19. Cultured CD4+ T cell DNA was sequenced using the Oncomine TCR Beta short-read assay. TCRdb used MiXCR to reprocess the PCR reads, holding one entry per CDR3 protein. This sample has some 15,000 distinct CDR3 sequences, with about 50% found just once. These receptors have no known antigen. The treatment was: roughly 11-day PBMC culture with coronavirus spike peptide pools or control peptides (ViraFEST assay). The sample in question was CD4+ T cells from blood, cultured in vitro, obtained before SARS-CoV-2 vaccination. These TCRs come from a human donor who had recovered from COVID-19.

The gene calls are TRBV5-4 and TRBJ2-2; weak D call: TRBD2 (5 bases). The CDR3 length is 15 residues. Germline assignment: CDR1 SGHNT and CDR2 YYREEE (reference sequence). Trimming took 0 bases from V and 1 from J, leaving 7 bases between them. The CDR3 bases are TGTGCCAGCAGCTTGGGAGCGGAGAACACCGGGGAGCTGTTTTTT. It specifies CASSLGAENTGELFF.

This chain links TRBV20-1 with TRBJ1-1; D possibly corresponds to TRBD1 (5 bases). Germline CDR1 and CDR2: DFQATT and SNEGSKA (reference sequence). This CDR3 is built from 14 residues. V lost 1 base and J 6 bases, leaving 15 bases between the germline ends. The CDR3 sequence is CSARGSTGGAEAFF. CDR3 DNA: TGCAGTGCTAGAGGATCCACAGGAGGCGCTGAAGCTTTCTTT.

The chain recombines TRBV19 with TRBJ1-1; 11 bases line up with TRBD1. CDR3 size: 15 residues. V lost 6 bases and J lost 4; bases outside the gene matches: 7. Germline values: CDR1 LNHDA, CDR2 SQIVND (reference sequence). Here the CDR3 DNA reads TGTGCCAGTAGATGGACAGGGGGCATGGGCACTGAAGCTTTCTTT. This encodes CASRWTGGMGTEAFF.

V usage is TRBV7-3 and J usage is TRBJ2-1; D ambiguous. There are 15 residues in the CDR3. Trimming cost V 2 bases and J 0 bases, with 8 bases left between them. Germline CDR1 is SGHTA and CDR2 is FQGTGA. The CDR3 nucleotides are TGTGCCAGCAGCTTAGGCCCAGGCTCCTACAATGAGCAGTTCTTC. Translating gives CASSLGPGSYNEQFF.

The chain has TRBV21-1 and TRBJ1-5; the table's D call, TRBD1, was not checked against the DNA. TRBV21-1 is a documented pseudogene. The CDR3 contains 17 residues. This chain's CDR3 is CASSKYRVNIENQPQHF. For the CDR3, the DNA is TGTGCCAGCAGCAAATACAGGGTGAATATAGAGAATCAGCCCCAGCATTTT.

This chain joins TRBV19 and TRBJ1-2, with D unresolved. V lost 7 bases, J lost 0 bases, and 12 bases lay in between. The CDR3 consists of 14 residues. Germline CDR1 reads LNHDA; CDR2 reads SQIVND (reference sequence). The CDR3: CASKTAGTNYGYTF. The CDR3 nucleotides read TGTGCCAGTAAAACGGCAGGTACTAACTATGGCTACACCTTC.

By share, this clonotype counts as medium-sized (0.01 to 0.1%). V gene TRBV7-2 combines with J gene TRBJ1-1; D unclear. CDR3 length: 17 residues. CDR1 SGHTA and CDR2 FQGNSA come from the germline V gene. V lost 3 bases to trimming and J lost 1 base, with 18 bases between them. DNA for the CDR3: TGTGCCAGCAGCTTCACCGCCTCCGGGTTTCCGAACACTGAAGCTTTCTTT. It specifies CASSFTASGFPNTEAFF.

The V and J genes are TRBV28 and TRBJ1-1; 7 bases fit TRBD1. With V trimmed by 3 bases and J by 1 base, 5 bases remained unmatched. The germline V gene has CDR1 MDHEN and CDR2 SYDVKM. The CDR3 contains 15 residues. CDR3 sequence (DNA): TGTGCCAGCAGTTTCTCTGACAGGGCGAACACTGAAGCTTTCTTT. As protein: CASSFSDRANTEAFF.

J is TRBJ2-1 and V is TRBV5-1, with D unclear. The ends were cut back, 4 bases at V and 5 bases at J, with 10 bases in the middle. Germline V gene data show CDR1 as SGHRS and CDR2 as YFSETQ. The length of the CDR3 is 13 residues. CDR3 in amino acids: CASSPHRDNEQFF. In DNA form, the CDR3 reads TGCGCCAGCAGCCCACATAGGGACAATGAGCAGTTCTTC.

The chain recombines TRBV20-1 with TRBJ2-7, with 8 bases aligning to TRBD2. CDR1 and CDR2 (germline): DFQATT, SNEGSKA (reference sequence). This CDR3 is 16 amino acids long. Unmatched junction bases numbered 7, after V lost 0 bases and J lost 0 bases. This chain's CDR3 is CSARDLRGVSSYEQYF. The CDR3 DNA sequence: TGCAGTGCTAGAGATCTGCGGGGGGTTAGCTCCTACGAGCAGTACTTC.

This clonotype has more than one count but fewer than ten. J is TRBJ2-5 and V is TRBV11-3, with a weak D call TRBD1 (6 bases). Trimming cost V 1 base and J 5 bases, with 14 bases left between them. The CDR3 loop spans 15 amino acids. Germline CDR1 SGHNT, CDR2 YENEEA. The CDR3 sequence: CASSLGGQFAETQYF. CDR3 sequence (DNA): TGTGCCAGCAGCTTAGGGGGGCAGTTCGCGGAGACCCAGTACTTC.

The sample holds one count of this clonotype. The CDR3 spells CASNREHSNQPQHF. CDR3 bases: TGTGCCAGTAACAGGGAACATAGCAATCAGCCCCAGCATTTT. The J gene is TRBJ1-5, the V gene TRBV19, with D maybe TRBD1 (6 bases). This CDR3 spans 14 amino acids. The V and J ends lost 7 bases and 0 bases respectively, with 10 bases between them. From germline, CDR1 is LNHDA and CDR2 SQIVND (reference sequence). The full variable domain, rest sourced from reference TRBV19 and TRBJ1-5, is DGGITQSPKYLFRKEGQNVTLSCEQNLNHDAMYWYRQDPGQGLRLIYYSQIVNDFQKGDIAEGYSVSREKKESFPLTVTSAQKNPTAFYLCASNREHSNQPQHFGDGTRLSIL.

In the case of this clonotype: The conserved final phenylalanine or tryptophan is absent from the CDR3, which likely points to a read error. This chain's CDR3 is CATSREQAANYGYTS. CDR3 sequence (DNA): TGTGCCACCAGCAGAGAACAGGCAGCTAACTATGGCTACACCTCC. The chain is built from TRBV15 and TRBJ1-2; D possibly corresponds to TRBD1 (5 bases). The CDR3 has 15 residues. Germline values: CDR1 LNHNV, CDR2 YYDKDF (reference sequence). Trimming removed 0 bases from V and 0 bases from J, with 8 bases in between.

This CDR3 reads CSASAYQETQYF. The CDR3 DNA reads TGCAGTGCTAGTGCCTACCAAGAGACCCAGTACTTC. The V and J genes are TRBV20-1 and TRBJ2-5, with D unclear. This CDR3 comprises 12 residues. In germline, CDR1 is DFQATT, CDR2 SNEGSKA (reference sequence). Trimming pared 3 bases from V and 0 bases from J, leaving 5 bases between.

This sequence joins TRBV20-1 and TRBJ1-4; D gene unclear. Germline CDR1 reads DFQATT; CDR2 reads SNEGSKA (reference sequence). This CDR3 region has 12 residues. V shed 5 bases and J shed 6 bases, with 10 bases lying between them. CDR3 sequence: CSAVSLHEKLFF. The CDR3 nucleotides are TGCAGTGCTGTCAGCCTCCATGAAAAACTGTTTTTT.

For this clonotype: An end of the junction differs from the germline gene, which may be a read error. The V and J genes are TRBV20-1 and TRBJ1-1; D gene ambiguous. This CDR3 comprises 10 residues. CDR1 DFQATT and CDR2 SNEGSKA come from the germline V gene (reference sequence). CDR3 DNA sequence: TGCAGTGCTAGACTTGTAAGGGCCTTTTTT. Protein sequence: CSARLVRAFF.

The DNA of the CDR3 is TGCAGTGCTATGAGGGGAGGTGAGATTGGCTACACCTTC. Encoded protein: CSAMRGGEIGYTF. The genes are TRBV20-1 and TRBJ1-2; TRBD1 is a possible D gene (5 bases). Germline V gives CDR1 DFQATT, CDR2 SNEGSKA (reference sequence). The CDR3 loop spans 13 amino acids. The V end lost 4 bases, the J end lost 7 bases, and 16 bases lay between the germline ends.